This T cell receptor (beta chain) was identified in a study of Graves' ophthalmopathy and Graves' hyperthyroidism. Between the trimmed V and J ends, which lost 2 bases and 7 bases, there was a span of 12 bases. Germline CDR1 is KGHSH and CDR2 is LQKENI. The CDR3 is 14 residues long. This clonotype was picked up a small number of times. Antigen unknown. Amplification targeted the TCR beta CDR3 regions, with RNA transcripts as the source material. HTBI-primed RT-PCR formed the first round, and a multiplex PCR formed the second. TCRdb re-called the multiplex PCR reads with MiXCR, one entry per CDR3 protein. Of 500,000 to 700,000 distinct CDR3 sequences in the sample, roughly 20% were seen once. The term stable hyperthyroidism indicated an absence of ophthalmopathy within 18 months of follow-up. Findings of the study overall: Blood also carried most expanded thyroid clonotypes exceeding 0.001 frequency. Ophthalmopathy was separated from stable hyperthyroidism by a 13-signature model with over 85% sensitivity and roughly 81% specificity.

This chain links TRBV18 with TRBJ1-3; D perhaps matches TRBD1 (5 bases). Sequencing was performed on peripheral blood. The receptor was isolated from a woman under 30 with stable Graves' hyperthyroidism. Some clones in this sample may be carry-over from other donors' samples. In DNA, the CDR3 is TGTGCCAGCTCACCATCAGGGTCTGAGAACACCATATATTTT. This sequence encodes CASSPSGSENTIYF.